This T cell receptor (beta chain) was sequenced in a study of CD8 T cells in Susac syndrome. The CDR3 totals 15 residues. The germline CDR1 and CDR2 sequences are LGHNA and YNFKEQ. The V and J ends lost 2 bases and 0 bases, in that order; junction bases with no gene match: 2. Reverse transcription of roughly 0.45 to 1 ug RNA was performed with random hexamers. Amplification of TCR beta CDR3 across 54 Vbeta and 13 Jbeta was performed with immunoSEQ multiplex PCR. A single record per CDR3 protein comes from TCRdb applying MiXCR to the immunoSEQ multiplex PCR reads. The sample has 150,000 to 200,000 distinct CDR3 sequences; around 93% are singletons.

This sequence was found in a human donor with multiple sclerosis. The source material was CD4+ T cells from PBMCs. The genes are TRBV4-2 and TRBJ2-3; 7 bases match TRBD2. CDR3 sequence: CASSQTGGSTDTQYF. The CDR3 DNA follows: TGTGCCAGCAGCCAAACGGGGGGTAGCACAGATACGCAGTATTTT.